The present T cell receptor (beta chain) was sequenced within a study of blood T cell repertoires in COVID-19. Data came from immunoSEQ multiplex PCR; TCRdb stores just in-frame clones and leaves some out. The data hold under 200,000 clones, with approximately 90% observed a single time. The CDR3 is 14 residues long. V was pared by 5 bases and J by 12 bases, with 20 bases between. The germline V gene encodes CDR1 SEHNR and CDR2 FQNEAQ (reference sequence). Sequencing input: peripheral blood. The TCR comes from a man aged 50 to 60 with acute or convalescent COVID-19. This chain connects TRBV7-9 to TRBJ2-1; D may be TRBD2 (6 bases). In DNA, the CDR3 is TGTGCCAGCAGCCAACCGGAGTGGGTGCGGGGGCAGTTCTTC. Its translation: CASSQPEWVRGQFF.